The 3 T cell receptor beta chains reported below all come from one sample, sequenced in a study of blood T cell repertoires in COVID-19. Using immunoSEQ multiplex PCR, the repertoire was profiled, and TCRdb retains in-frame clones only, with some absent. The sample holds roughly 150,000 clones, more than 75% seen once. Sequencing input: peripheral blood. These receptors were obtained from a human donor with acute or convalescent COVID-19. The donor label of this sample is uncertain.

The chain is built from TRBV5-1 and TRBJ1-6, with D maybe TRBD1 (5 bases). This CDR3 has 13 amino acids. V shed 2 bases and J shed 6 bases, with 6 bases lying between them. Germline V gives CDR1 SGHRS, CDR2 YFSETQ. As DNA, the CDR3 is TGCGCCAGCAGCTTAGACAGTAATTCACCCCTCCACTTT. This translates into CASSLDSNSPLHF.

The chain recombines TRBV30 with TRBJ1-6; 7 bases map to TRBD1. This CDR3 contains 16 residues. Germline V gives CDR1 GTSNPN, CDR2 SVGIG (reference sequence). The J segment lost 7 bases and the V segment lost 0 bases, leaving 9 bases of the junction unmatched. The CDR3 DNA follows: TGTGCCTGGAGTGTATCTGTGAACAGGGGAAATTCACCCCTCCACTTT. This codes for CAWSVSVNRGNSPLHF.

The chain employs TRBV27 and TRBJ1-4, with 8 bases that match TRBD1. CDR1 is MNHEY and CDR2 is SMNVEV in the germline V gene (reference sequence). This CDR3 comprises 19 residues. V trimming: 8 bases; J trimming: 0 bases; junction bases outside the gene matches: 17. CDR3 protein: CASAPFAGTGHPTNEKLFF. CDR3 DNA sequence: TGTGCCAGCGCTCCATTTGCCGGGACAGGCCATCCAACTAATGAAAAACTGTTTTTT. The whole variable domain, remainder taken from reference TRBV27 and TRBJ1-4, is EAQVTQNPRYLITVTGKKLTVTCSQNMNHEYMSWYRQDPGLGLRQIYYSMNVEVTDKGDVPEGYKVSRKEKRNFPLILESPSPNQTSLYFCASAPFAGTGHPTNEKLFFGSGTQLSVL.